This paragraph reports one T cell receptor beta chain. This clone was recorded only once. The clone's antigen remains unknown. The sample holds no much larger clone one base away, and base qualities are not on file. The sample's treatment or condition label, in plain terms: some 20 received Ad26.COV2.S at low or high dose, single or two shots; about 5 received placebo; per-sample allocation not given. Repertoires of vaccine and placebo recipients were sequenced from samples taken on day 63 after the first injection. Between 29 July and 7 August 2020, Cohort 1b enrolled around 25 adults aged 18-55 years at one site in Boston, USA. Ad26.COV2.S was a replication-incompetent adenovirus type 26 vector expressing a prefusion-stabilized SARS-CoV-2 spike protein from the original Wuhan strain. The immunoSEQ Assay was used to sequence TCRbeta CDR3 regions. After extraction, genomic DNA underwent amplification by bias-controlled multiplex PCR, followed by high-throughput sequencing. Per the authors' processing: To quantify the absolute abundance of every unique TCRbeta CDR3 region, sequences were collapsed and filtered. T cell fraction was estimated by normalizing TCRbeta template counts to usable DNA, which was measured by amplifying reference genes present in all nucleated cells. Repertoire TCRs were annotated as SARS-CoV-2-specific by exact matching of V gene, CDR3 amino acid sequence and J gene to a known reactive TCR set. The reference SARS-CoV-2 TCR set came from MIRA and was filtered for enrichment in COVID-19-positive ImmuneCODE repertoires, removing public or cross-reactive TCRs. Drawing on the MIRA antigens, annotated TCRs were analysed further at the level of specific ORF or position within ORF. Breadth was defined as the number of annotated unique rearrangements divided by the total number of unique productive rearrangements, and depth was defined as the summed frequency of the annotated unique rearrangements. Group comparisons of TCR breadth used two-sided Wilcoxon rank-sum tests. TCRdb took over this immuneACCESS table, retaining in-frame rearrangements with V and J assigned. Such tables are incomplete; in checked studies, under half of the missing clones stem from an unresolved V gene, and the remainder is unexplained. V, J and clone size are taken as reported in that table, and D and trimming were inferred from the DNA itself. The sample includes hundreds of thousands of clones, with 80% to 90% observed a single time. The leading ten clones occupy approximately 5% of the sample.

These data come from a study of Ad26.COV2.S vaccination and SARS-CoV-2 variants (dated by TCRdb to the early 2020s). About the study as a whole: Vaccine-arm donors were drawn from COV1001, a multicentre, randomized, double-blind, placebo-controlled phase I-IIa trial of Ad26.COV2.S in healthy adults. Ad26.COV2.S was administered intramuscularly at 5 x 10^10 or 1 x 10^11 viral particles, either as a single shot or as two shots given 56 days apart. Investigators remained blinded to trial group allocation during experiments and outcome assessment. Trial participants were randomized into five groups of five: low-dose or high-dose Ad26.COV2.S given once or twice, or placebo on both occasions. A total of some 30 samples were included in the TCR-sequenced set, comprising 19 Ad26.COV2.S vaccine recipients, 5 placebo recipients and 8 SARS-CoV-2 convalescent individuals. TCRbeta repertoire sequencing was used to assess the specificity and breadth of SARS-CoV-2-reactive T cell receptors after Ad26.COV2.S vaccination. Overall results and qualifications from the work: The authors noted that total T cell responses may have been underestimated by the TCR breadth and depth analyses. Comparable non-spike TCR breadth was observed between vaccine and placebo recipients, consistent with only spike being contained in the vaccine. After vaccination, spike-specific CD8+ and CD4+ T cell responses were reported to show substantial breadth. Compared with placebo recipients, Ad26.COV2.S recipients showed higher spike-specific TCR breadth (P = 0.0014). The study was not powered to compare responses between vaccine doses or regimens.

CDR1 LNHDA and CDR2 SQIVND were looked up in the germline V gene (reference sequence). Taken from cysteine to phenylalanine, the CDR3 has 15 residues. The retained sequence is limited to the CDR3, 45 bases, with the frame set at the first base. The sequence derives from a person aged 18 to 59 who received the Ad26.COV2.S COVID-19 vaccine or a placebo. The chain is assembled from TRBV19 and TRBJ1-6, with TRBD1 identical over 9 junction bases. The sequencing used peripheral blood, collected in a trial of Ad26.COV2.S vaccine versus placebo. The sequenced DNA is TGTGGTACCGGGACAGGGCTTCAATATAATTCACCCCTCCACTTT. It codes for CGTGTGLQYNSPLHF. When the CDR3 is completed using the reference TRBV19 and TRBJ1-6 genes on either side, the full variable domain is DGGITQSPKYLFRKEGQNVTLSCEQNLNHDAMYWYRQDPGQGLRLIYYSQIVNDFQKGDIAEGYSVSREKKESFPLTVTSAQKNPTAFYLCGTGTGLQYNSPLHFGNGTRLTVT.